This entry is about one T cell receptor beta chain. This sample was included in a study of blood T cell repertoires in COVID-19. About the study: Collection of acute and convalescent COVID-19 samples took place in the United States, Italy and Spain. PBMCs, B-cell-depleted T cells, or T cells provided the cDNA or gDNA that made up the material.

There are 13 residues in the CDR3. CDR1 is MNHEY and CDR2 is SVGAGI in the germline V gene. The trim removed 10 bases at V and 4 bases at J, leaving 4 bases unmatched. The table came from immunoSEQ multiplex PCR; TCRdb's copy has only in-frame clones and leaves some out. The sample includes 150,000 to 200,000 clones, about four fifths of them seen just once. The TCR was taken from a man aged 55 to 70 with active or convalescent COVID-19. The V gene is TRBV6-5, the J gene TRBJ1-6; 7 nucleotides align to TRBD1. The sequencing sample was made of peripheral blood. CDR3 in amino acids: CATSGGYNSPLHF. The CDR3 DNA is TGTGCCACCTCAGGGGGTTATAATTCACCCCTCCACTTT.